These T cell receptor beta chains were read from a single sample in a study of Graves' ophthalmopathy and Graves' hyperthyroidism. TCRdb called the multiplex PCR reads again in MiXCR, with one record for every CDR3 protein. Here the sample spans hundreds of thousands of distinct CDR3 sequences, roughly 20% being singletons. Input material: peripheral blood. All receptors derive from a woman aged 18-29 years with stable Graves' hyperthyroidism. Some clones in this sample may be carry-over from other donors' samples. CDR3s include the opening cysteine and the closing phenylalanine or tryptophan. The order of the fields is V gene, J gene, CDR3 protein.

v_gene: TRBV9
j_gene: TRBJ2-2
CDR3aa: CASSLRPSGRTGELFF

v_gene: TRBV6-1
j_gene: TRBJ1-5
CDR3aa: CASRPDSNQPQHF

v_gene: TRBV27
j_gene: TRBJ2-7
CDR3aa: CASSLSRQNEQYF

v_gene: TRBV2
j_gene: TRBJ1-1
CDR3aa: CASSDDGNTEAFF

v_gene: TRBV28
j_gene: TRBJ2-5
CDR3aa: CASSGEMRETQYF

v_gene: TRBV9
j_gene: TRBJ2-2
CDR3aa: CASSVATGAPNTGELFF

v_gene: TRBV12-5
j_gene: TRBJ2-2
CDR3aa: CASGLALDRGELNTGELFF

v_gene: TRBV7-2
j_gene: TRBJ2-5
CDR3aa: CASSWTSGGGETQYF

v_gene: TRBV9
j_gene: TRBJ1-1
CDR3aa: CASSAGQDLGRAFF

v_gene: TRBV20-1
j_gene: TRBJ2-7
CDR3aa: CSARNWRQGVYEQYF

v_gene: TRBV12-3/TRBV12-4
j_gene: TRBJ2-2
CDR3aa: CASAGGELFF

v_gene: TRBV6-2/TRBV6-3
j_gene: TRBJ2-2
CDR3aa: CASSYGGSLIMNTGELFF

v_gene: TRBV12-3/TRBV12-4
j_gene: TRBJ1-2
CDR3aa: CASSLGQGADYGYTF

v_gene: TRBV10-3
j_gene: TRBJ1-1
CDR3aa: CATGQPNTEAFF

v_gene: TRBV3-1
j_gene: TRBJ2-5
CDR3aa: CASSQDRGPRVTQYF

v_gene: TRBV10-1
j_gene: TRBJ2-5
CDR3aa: CASKSGGAQETQYF

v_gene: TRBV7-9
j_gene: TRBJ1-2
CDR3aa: CASTSGRAGGYTF

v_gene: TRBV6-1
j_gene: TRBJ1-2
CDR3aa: CASSPQVAHYGYTF

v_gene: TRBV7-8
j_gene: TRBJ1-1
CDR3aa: CASSPGTRGGAFF

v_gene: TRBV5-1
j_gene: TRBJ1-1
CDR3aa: CASSLVRNTEAFF

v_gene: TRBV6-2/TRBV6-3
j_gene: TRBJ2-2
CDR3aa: CASTRRGDTGELFF

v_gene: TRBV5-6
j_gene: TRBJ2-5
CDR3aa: CASSFPRDRGETQYF

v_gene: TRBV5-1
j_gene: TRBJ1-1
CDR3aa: CASRAGTGGTEAFF